The 10 T cell receptor beta chains below all came from one sample that was sequenced in a study of regulatory T cells in long-lasting Graves disease. Investigators prepared the TCR beta libraries by applying iRepertoire HTBI primers and Arm-PCR of CDR3 regions. One entry per CDR3 protein results from TCRdb running MiXCR on the multiplex PCR reads. The sample includes 200,000 to 250,000 distinct CDR3 sequences, around 20% of them seen just once. The time point is: newly diagnosed GD, antithyroid drugs for less than 3 months. The TCR library was made from RNA that had been extracted from PBMCs in TRIzol. The sequences come from peripheral blood mononuclear cells (PBMCs), collected at new diagnosis, from a patient treated with antithyroid drugs. These receptor sequences come from a female donor with Graves disease.

In this sample, this clonotype turned up many times. The rearrangement links TRBV7-2 to TRBJ2-1; the D gene is possibly TRBD2 (6 bases). The CDR3 loop spans 16 amino acids. The V end was cut by 4 bases, the J end by 4 bases, with 17 bases between. Germline V gene lookup returns CDR1 SGHTA and CDR2 FQGNSA. DNA for the CDR3: TGTGCCAGCAGCTCTCGAAGCGGGCTTAATTACAATGAGCAGTTCTTC. Its protein product is CASSSRSGLNYNEQFF.

This clonotype was found many times. The chain couples TRBV7-2 to TRBJ2-1, with D hard to call. Trimming shortened V by 1 base and J by 11 bases, and 9 bases separated the two germline ends. In germline, CDR1 is SGHTA, CDR2 FQGNSA. This CDR3 is built from 12 residues. CDR3 sequence reads: CASSLGKRQQFF. CDR3 sequence (DNA): TGTGCCAGCAGCTTAGGTAAACGGCAGCAGTTCTTC.

The chain combines TRBV11-3 with TRBJ2-1, with 10 bases matching TRBD2. The length of the CDR3 is 17 residues. The germline CDR1 and CDR2 sequences are SGHNT and YENEEA. The ends lost 5 bases at V and 5 bases at J; junction bases unmatched: 12. The CDR3 sequence: CASSPLPSGSPHNEQFF. The CDR3 bases are TGTGCCAGCAGCCCCCTCCCTAGCGGGAGTCCCCACAATGAGCAGTTCTTC.

The J gene is TRBJ2-5, the V gene TRBV10-1; D possibly corresponds to TRBD2 (5 bases). The CDR3 runs to 13 residues. Germline V gives CDR1 WNHNN, CDR2 SYGVQD (reference sequence). Trimming shortened V by 5 bases and J by 2 bases, and 9 bases separated the two germline ends. CDR3 coding DNA: TGCGCCAGCAGTTGGCAGCGGCAAGAGACCCAGTACTTC. It encodes CASSWQRQETQYF.

Concerning this clonotype: A read error likely explains this, since a far larger clone differs by one base. The rearrangement uses TRBV7-9 and TRBJ2-1; 8 bases map to TRBD1. CDR3 size: 15 residues. CDR1 is SEHNR and CDR2 is FQNEAQ in the germline V gene (reference sequence). The trim removed 5 bases at V and 8 bases at J, leaving 11 bases unmatched. Here the CDR3 DNA reads TGTGCCAGCAGCGAGGATGCAGGGGGCTTTGATGAGCAGTTCTTC. Its protein product is CASSEDAGGFDEQFF.

This clonotype appeared many times. The genes are TRBV6-1 and TRBJ1-2, with D uncertain. This CDR3 contains 13 residues. The V and J ends lost 8 bases and 2 bases respectively, with 12 bases between them. Germline CDR1 and CDR2: MNHNS and SASEGT. CDR3 region: CASEGRENYGYTF. The DNA for the CDR3 is TGTGCCAGCGAAGGACGGGAAAACTATGGCTACACCTTC.

In its sample, this clonotype was seen many times. This chain connects TRBV20-1 to TRBJ1-1; weak D call: TRBD1 (5 bases). The CDR3 totals 14 residues. The V and J ends lost 5 bases and 0 bases respectively, with 13 bases between them. The germline gives CDR1 DFQATT, CDR2 SNEGSKA (reference sequence). DNA for the CDR3: TGCAGTGCTGGGGGGACGGGAATGAACACTGAAGCTTTCTTT. It translates to CSAGGTGMNTEAFF.

This clonotype was detected a few times. Mismatch with germline at one junction end may stem from a read error. The gene calls are TRBV2 and TRBJ2-7; D is undetermined. Germline CDR1 SNHLY, CDR2 FYNNEI. The CDR3 is 15 amino acids. CDR3 sequence (DNA): TGTGCCAGCAGCCTAGTGGGTACCCAAATCTACGGGCAGTACTTC. It codes for CASSLVGTQIYGQYF.

Note on this clonotype: A far larger clone is off by one base, so a read error is likely. The rearrangement links TRBV10-3 to TRBJ2-7; D gene uncertain. This CDR3 is 16 amino acids long. Trimming stripped 7 bases from V and 7 bases from J, with 26 bases between. Per the germline V gene, CDR1 is ENHRY and CDR2 is SYGVKD. The DNA for the CDR3 is TGTGCCATCACCCCCCGGGCCACCACCCCCAGGAATGAGCAGTACTTC. Protein product: CAITPRATTPRNEQYF.

This clonotype was seen a handful of times. This may be a read error, as it is one base from a much larger clone. The chain joins TRBV10-3 to TRBJ1-5, with D hard to call. The CDR3 consists of 13 residues. Trimming stripped 4 bases from V and 6 bases from J, with 10 bases between. Germline CDR1 ENHRY, CDR2 SYGVKD. CDR3 DNA sequence: TGTGCCATCAGTGGTAAGAGAGGTCAGCCCCAGCATTTT. This codes for CAISGKRGQPQHF.